This T cell receptor beta chain derives from a study of control samples from healthy donors and cancer patients. The assay was immunoSEQ multiplex PCR, and TCRdb's table has in-frame clones only and misses some. Among 100,000 or so clones listed, around nine tenths were seen once. This clone was found once. CDR1 and CDR2 (germline): SGHVS, FQNEAQ. The CDR3 sequence is 15 residues long. Trimming took 0 bases from V and 0 from J; bases not matched to a gene: 2. The chain recombines TRBV7-8 with TRBJ2-7; 7 positions match TRBD1. The source of this sequence is a man under 40 in good health. Sequencing was done on a sample of blood. The CDR3: CASSLAGTVSYEQYF. DNA of the CDR3: TGTGCCAGCAGCTTAGCCGGGACAGTCTCCTACGAGCAGTACTTC. The whole variable domain, remainder taken from reference TRBV7-8 and TRBJ2-7, is GAGVSQSPRYKVAKRGQDVALRCDPISGHVSLFWYQQALGQGPEFLTYFQNEAQLDKSGLPSDRFFAERPEGSVSTLKIQRTQQEDSAVYLCASSLAGTVSYEQYFGPGTRLTVT.